Below are 25 T cell receptor beta chains sequenced from a single sample in a study of blood T cell repertoires in COVID-19. Using immunoSEQ multiplex PCR, the repertoire was profiled, and TCRdb retains in-frame clones only, with some absent. The sample contains a few hundred thousand clones, around nine tenths of which appear only once. Sequenced sample: PBMCs or T cells enriched from blood (not recorded which). The receptors were gathered from a woman aged 50 to 60 who had recovered from COVID-19.

The table lists this clone with a count of one. V is TRBV6-5 and J is TRBJ2-7, with D tentatively TRBD1 (6 bases). Trimming took off 7 bases at V and 1 base at J, with 11 bases between the two ends. CDR3 length: 13 residues. In germline, CDR1 is MNHEY, CDR2 SVGAGI. The CDR3 sequence is CASKRTASYEQYF. CDR3 nucleotides: TGTGCCAGCAAACGGACAGCTTCCTACGAGCAGTACTTC.

This clone was seen a single time. The rearrangement uses TRBV7-2 and TRBJ1-1; D gene unclear. The CDR3 contains 15 residues. Trimming left V 4 bases short and J 12 bases short, with 24 bases between. CDR1 is SGHTA and CDR2 is FQGNSA in the germline V gene. CDR3 amino acids: CASSSHPAAGKRTFF. DNA for the CDR3: TGTGCCAGCAGCTCGCACCCAGCGGCGGGGAAGAGAACTTTCTTT.

The chain carries TRBV5-1 and TRBJ2-7; TRBD1 matches 9 bases. V was pared by 2 bases and J by 5 bases, with 5 bases of the junction left unmatched. The germline gives CDR1 SGHRS, CDR2 YFSETQ. The CDR3 runs 14 residues. The CDR3 spells CASSLGTGGHEQYF. The DNA of the CDR3 is TGCGCCAGCAGCTTAGGAACAGGGGGCCACGAGCAGTACTTC.

This rearrangement joins TRBV5-5 to TRBJ2-7; possible D gene TRBD2, 5 bases. The CDR3 is made up of 13 amino acids. The germline V gene has CDR1 SGHKS and CDR2 YYEKEE (reference sequence). Deletions cut 0 bases from V and 9 bases from J, with 13 bases between. The CDR3 DNA sequence: TGTGCCAGCAGCTTGGAAGGACTCCCGGGGCAGTACTTC. It encodes CASSLEGLPGQYF.

The rearrangement uses TRBV5-1 and TRBJ2-2; TRBD2 agrees at 7 bases. Unmatched junction bases numbered 7, after V lost 2 bases and J lost 3 bases. This CDR3 comprises 16 residues. Germline V gives CDR1 SGHRS, CDR2 YFSETQ. The CDR3 DNA is TGCGCCAGCAGCTTCGGGGCTAGCGGAGACACCGGGGAGCTGTTTTTT. It specifies CASSFGASGDTGELFF.

The chain links TRBV19 to TRBJ1-2; possibly TRBD1 for D (6 bases). The CDR3 extends over 12 amino acids. Germline CDR1 is LNHDA and CDR2 is SQIVND (reference sequence). The V end was cut by 6 bases, the J end by 4 bases, with 9 bases between. The CDR3 DNA follows: TGTGCCAGTAGGACAGGTCTCTATGGCTACACCTTC. Amino acid sequence: CASRTGLYGYTF.

Only one count was recorded for this clone. The chain joins TRBV2 to TRBJ2-2, with D perhaps TRBD1 (6 bases). Trimming removed 2 bases at V and 7 bases at J, with 8 bases between. Germline assignment: CDR1 SNHLY and CDR2 FYNNEI. This CDR3 has 13 residues. The CDR3 reads CASSETGIGELFF. The DNA for the CDR3 is TGTGCCAGCAGTGAAACAGGGATCGGGGAGCTGTTTTTT.

The V gene is TRBV5-6, the J gene TRBJ1-1; the D gene is possibly TRBD1 (5 bases). V was shortened by 4 bases and J by 1 base, with 11 bases between the two germline ends. CDR1 and CDR2 from the germline V gene are SGHDT and YYEEEE. The length of the CDR3 is 14 residues. As DNA, the CDR3 is TGTGCCAGCAGCCGGCCCGGGGGGAACACTGAAGCTTTCTTT. Encoded protein: CASSRPGGNTEAFF.

This chain connects TRBV7-9 to TRBJ1-2; D possibly corresponds to TRBD1 (5 bases). CDR1 SEHNR and CDR2 FQNEAQ come from the germline V gene (reference sequence). The CDR3 covers 14 residues. The germline V and J ends were trimmed by 5 bases and 4 bases, with 14 bases remaining between them. The CDR3 bases are TGTGCCAGCAGCCAAAAGGACAATTTCTATGGCTACACCTTC. Its translation: CASSQKDNFYGYTF.

The CDR3 DNA reads TGTGCCAGCAGTTTCTCGTCAGGGGGCCGGAATTCACCCCTCCACTTT. It encodes CASSFSSGGRNSPLHF. The V gene is TRBV28, the J gene TRBJ1-6, with TRBD1 matching over 8 bases. CDR3 length equals 16 residues. Germline V lookup: CDR1 MDHEN, CDR2 SYDVKM. The V gene end was trimmed by 3 bases and the J gene end by 7 bases; junction bases not matched to a gene: 8.

This clone came up once. The CDR3 sequence: CASWDRAPYEQYF. The CDR3 region has the DNA TGTGCCAGCTGGGACAGGGCTCCCTACGAGCAGTACTTC. The genes are TRBV28 and TRBJ2-7; 9 bases are shared with TRBD1. There are 13 residues in the CDR3. In germline, CDR1 is MDHEN, CDR2 SYDVKM. V lost 8 bases and J lost 2; bases outside the gene matches: 4.

The V call is TRBV10-3, the J call TRBJ1-2; D is uncertain. The V end lost 4 bases, the J end lost 4 bases, and 16 bases lay between the germline ends. Germline lookup yields CDR1 ENHRY and CDR2 SYGVKD. CDR3 size: 15 residues. The CDR3 DNA sequence: TGTGCCATCAGTGGAACAGAGCGGGGATCCTATGGCTACACCTTC. It translates to CAISGTERGSYGYTF.

The chain joins TRBV18 to TRBJ2-7, with 7 bases that match TRBD1. Germline CDR1 and CDR2: KGHSH and LQKENI. Trimming took 6 bases from V and 4 from J; bases not matched to a gene: 6. The CDR3 has 13 residues. The CDR3 reads CASSQTGSYEQYF. CDR3 nucleotide sequence: TGTGCCAGCTCCCAGACAGGGAGTTACGAGCAGTACTTC.

V usage is TRBV5-1 and J usage is TRBJ2-3; 9 bases match TRBD1. In germline, CDR1 is SGHRS, CDR2 YFSETQ. The trim removed 4 bases at V and 5 bases at J, leaving 8 bases unmatched. The CDR3 covers 15 residues. CDR3 in DNA: TGCGCCAGCAGCCCCGGACAGGGGAGGGGAGATACGCAGTATTTT. Its translation is CASSPGQGRGDTQYF.

The chain recombines TRBV19 with TRBJ1-2, with 7 bases identical to TRBD1. The CDR3 runs 14 residues. CDR1 is LNHDA and CDR2 is SQIVND in the germline V gene (reference sequence). Trimming cost V 10 bases and J 3 bases; bases outside gene matches: 11. In DNA, the CDR3 is TGTGCCACCAGAGACAGGGTCGGCCACTATGGCTACACCTTC. As protein: CATRDRVGHYGYTF.

CDR3 coding DNA: TGTGCCTGGAGTTCACAGGGATTCGGTGAGCAGTTCTTC. It translates to CAWSSQGFGEQFF. The rearrangement joins TRBV30 to TRBJ2-1; D is possibly TRBD1 (6 bases). This CDR3 is built from 13 residues. In germline, CDR1 is GTSNPN, CDR2 SVGIG (reference sequence). The germline V and J ends were trimmed by 2 bases and 9 bases, with 14 bases remaining between them. The variable domain in full, with the rest retrieved from reference TRBV30 and TRBJ2-1, is SQTIHQWPATLVQPVGSPLSLECTVEGTSNPNLYWYRQAAGRGLQLLFYSVGIGQISSEVPQNLSASRPQDRQFILSSKKLLLSDSGFYLCAWSSQGFGEQFFGPGTRLTVL.

This clone was detected once. V gene TRBV7-9 combines with J gene TRBJ1-6; D is uncertain. The CDR3 spans 16 residues. Trimming cost V 2 bases and J 1 base, with 9 bases left between them. Germline values: CDR1 SEHNR, CDR2 FQNEAQ (reference sequence). The CDR3 bases are TGTGCCAGCAGCTTATATCGGGGATCCTATAATTCACCCCTCCACTTT. It encodes CASSLYRGSYNSPLHF.

The gene calls are TRBV9 and TRBJ1-2; no definite D call. CDR3 size: 14 residues. Per the germline V gene, CDR1 is SGDLS and CDR2 is YYNGEE. V shed 0 bases and J shed 8 bases, with 14 bases lying between them. CDR3 region: CASSVGPISSGYTF. The CDR3 nucleotides are TGTGCCAGCAGCGTAGGGCCAATCAGTTCAGGCTACACCTTC.

With regard to this clone: Other DNA variants within this sample encode the same CDR3. V is TRBV19 and J is TRBJ1-5; no clear D gene. The V end lost 3 bases, the J end lost 2 bases, and 5 bases lay between the germline ends. The germline V gene has CDR1 LNHDA and CDR2 SQIVND (reference sequence). The CDR3 sequence is 13 residues long. The CDR3 sequence: CASSISGNQPQHF. CDR3 sequence (DNA): TGTGCCAGTAGTATCTCCGGCAATCAGCCCCAGCATTTT.

The V call is TRBV28, the J call TRBJ1-1, with D possibly TRBD1 on 5 matching bases. Germline V gives CDR1 MDHEN, CDR2 SYDVKM. This CDR3 is 15 amino acids long. V was pared by 2 bases and J by 0 bases, with 10 bases between. CDR3 sequence (DNA): TGTGCCAGCAGTTTAGGGGGGGTAATGAACACTGAAGCTTTCTTT. This codes for CASSLGGVMNTEAFF.

This chain links TRBV6-1 with TRBJ2-7; D gene uncertain. CDR3 length equals 13 residues. CDR1 is MNHNS, CDR2 SASEGT, per germline. The V end lost 2 bases, the J end lost 2 bases, and 7 bases lay between the germline ends. The CDR3 is CASSESQTYEQYF. Written as DNA, the CDR3 is TGTGCCAGCAGTGAATCCCAGACCTACGAGCAGTACTTC.

This chain uses TRBV30 with TRBJ1-1, with 11 bases matching TRBD1. Germline assignment: CDR1 GTSNPN and CDR2 SVGIG (reference sequence). After removal of 0 bases from V and 3 bases from J, the junction contained 9 bases not matched to a gene. The CDR3 runs 17 residues. The CDR3 is CAWSVRDRGFFYTEAFF. The DNA of the CDR3 is TGTGCCTGGAGTGTAAGGGACAGGGGGTTTTTCTACACTGAAGCTTTCTTT.

The J gene is TRBJ1-1, the V gene TRBV27; D might be TRBD1 (6 bases). V lost 6 bases, J lost 5 bases, and 13 bases lay in between. Germline CDR1 MNHEY, CDR2 SMNVEV (reference sequence). The length of the CDR3 is 13 residues. The CDR3 nucleotides read TGTGCCAGCAGGATCGACAGGTGGACTGAAGCTTTCTTT. It yields the protein CASRIDRWTEAFF.

This chain uses TRBV6-1 with TRBJ1-2; 7 bases are shared with TRBD1. Germline lookup yields CDR1 MNHNS and CDR2 SASEGT. J was trimmed by 8 bases and V by 2 bases; bases with no gene match: 8. This CDR3 spans 14 amino acids. Written as DNA, the CDR3 is TGTGCCAGCAGTGAAAGTGAACTGGGACAGGGCTACACCTTC. It specifies CASSESELGQGYTF.

This rearrangement joins TRBV7-2 to TRBJ2-1; 7 nucleotides align to TRBD2. Germline values: CDR1 SGHTA, CDR2 FQGNSA. V gave up 1 base and J gave up 2 bases; unmatched junction bases: 2. This CDR3 contains 15 residues. The CDR3 DNA reads as TGTGCCAGCAGCTTAGTAAGCGGGACCTACAATGAGCAGTTCTTC. Residues: CASSLVSGTYNEQFF.